The rows below give T cell receptor beta chains drawn from one sample of a study of technical replicates of blood from a few donors. Data came from immunoSEQ multiplex PCR; TCRdb stores just in-frame clones and leaves some out. Of over 55,000 clones listed, around 96% are singletons. Sequenced: PBMCs. The receptors stem from a human donor in good health. Some clones in this sample may be carry-over from other donors' samples. CDR3s include the opening cysteine and the closing phenylalanine or tryptophan. D genes are given only for firm matches. Only some rows state a clone size, as once, few, many or a class for expanded clones.

clone_size	j_call	d_call	v_call	cdr3_nt	cdr3_aa
-	TRBJ1-3	-	TRBV4-3	TGCGCCAGCAGCCAAGCGGCAGGGGAAGCTGGAAACACCATATATTTT	CASSQAAGEAGNTIYF
-	TRBJ1-2	-	TRBV4-3	TGCGCCAGCAGCCAAGATCGGGTGGGTGGCTACACCTTC	CASSQDRVGGYTF
-	TRBJ1-6	-	TRBV18	TGTGCCAGCTCACCAGAGTATAATTCACCCCTCCACTTT	CASSPEYNSPLHF
-	TRBJ1-1	-	TRBV25-1	TGTGCCAGCAGTGGGCCCAGCGACACTGAAGCTTTCTTT	CASSGPSDTEAFF
-	TRBJ2-7	-	TRBV7-8	TGTGCCAGCAGCCCGCGTGACTTCAACGAGCAGTACTTC	CASSPRDFNEQYF
few	TRBJ2-1	-	TRBV6-5	TGTGCCAGCAGTAAGGGAGGTAGCTACAATGAGCAGTTCTTC	CASSKGGSYNEQFF
-	TRBJ2-1	-	TRBV7-9	TGTGCCAGCAGCTCTCTTACTAGCCACAATGAGCAGTTCTTC	CASSSLTSHNEQFF
-	TRBJ2-7	TRBD1	TRBV2	TGTGCCAGCAGTGACGACAGGGGGCGCAACGAGCAGTACTTC	CASSDDRGRNEQYF
-	TRBJ2-7	TRBD1	TRBV27	TGTGCCAGCAGTCCCGGGACAGGGAGCCATTACGAGCAGTACTTC	CASSPGTGSHYEQYF
-	TRBJ1-5	TRBD1	TRBV7-2	TGTGCCAGCAGCCCTTCGAGGACAGGGATCGGCAATCAGCCCCAGCATTTT	CASSPSRTGIGNQPQHF
-	TRBJ2-5	TRBD2	TRBV18	TGTGCCAGCTCACCCTGGACTAGCGGGGCCTCCGGAGAGACCCAGTACTTC	CASSPWTSGASGETQYF
-	TRBJ2-6	-	TRBV10-3	TGTGCCATCAGTGTTAGTCTTGGGGCCAACGTCCTGACTTTC	CAISVSLGANVLTF
-	TRBJ2-1	TRBD2	TRBV27	TGTGCCAGCAACACAGCTAGCGGGAGATTCCCCGGGAGCTCCTACAATGAGCAGTTCTTC	CASNTASGRFPGSSYNEQFF
-	TRBJ1-1	-	TRBV4-3	TGCGCCAGCAGCGGGCGGGACGGACGGACCGAAGCTTTCTTT	CASSGRDGRTEAFF
-	TRBJ2-5	-	TRBV6-1	TGTGCCAGCAGTTCACAACGGGGGGCATGGGAGACCCAGTACTTC	CASSSQRGAWETQYF
-	TRBJ2-6	TRBD1	TRBV6-5	TGTGCCAGCAGTAAAGGGACAGCTGGGGCCAACGTCCTGACTTTC	CASSKGTAGANVLTF